A single T cell receptor beta chain is shown here with its context. Its matching antigen is unknown. The PCR ran on 60 Vbeta and 13 Jbeta primers. Authors' processing steps: About 12 million shared chains were among the approximately 87 million unique TCR beta chains that a later analysis counted. Sequencing was performed with immunoSEQ multiplex PCR; in TCRdb, only in-frame clones are kept and a portion is missing. The V and J calls and clone size were taken over from that table, and D and trimming were inferred from the DNA. The sample has about 170,000 clones, roughly 84% seen once. This sample is drawn from a study of cytomegalovirus exposure and HLA in healthy donors. Notes on the study in general: The authors later found most CMV-associated TCR beta chains appeared HLA-restricted.

The ends lost 2 bases at V and 8 bases at J; junction bases unmatched: 5. This CDR3 contains 14 residues. The germline gives CDR1 SGHTA, CDR2 FQGTGA. The receptor was derived from a male donor in good health and CMV-seronegative. Sequencing was performed on PBMCs. The chain couples TRBV7-3 to TRBJ2-3; 9 bases align to TRBD1. In DNA form, the CDR3 reads TGTGCCAGCAGCTTACAGGGGACAGGGAGTACGCAGTATTTT. Its protein is CASSLQGTGSTQYF.